The present T cell receptor beta chain was sequenced within a study of metastatic and nonmetastatic thyroid tumors. Looking at the study overall: Repertoires from malignant and benign thyroid patients were compared across blood and tumor or nodule tissue.

Remarks on this clone: What it recognizes is unknown.

Not a single patient had been given any form of treatment at any point before undergoing thyroid surgery. Trimming took 3 bases from V and 3 from J, leaving 6 bases between them. The CDR3 runs 14 residues. Authors' processing steps: For papillary thyroid cancer, a distant-metastasis classifier was constructed from CDR3 differences observed across clinicopathological groups. Using MiXCR, TCRdb re-called clones from the PCR reads. In this record, the V and J calls reflect TCRdb's handling and not the investigators' own analysis. The sample records approximately 28,000 clones, approximately 16% being singletons. Broader study findings: Malignant tumors reportedly showed significantly higher TCR beta diversity than benign nodules in both blood and tumor.

Sequenced material: blood. The source of this sequence is a male donor with papillary thyroid cancer or a benign thyroid nodule (not recorded which). Some clones in this sample may be carry-over from other donors' samples. The V call is TRBV12-3 or TRBV12-4, the J call TRBJ1-6; D perhaps matches TRBD1 (5 bases). The CDR3 sequence: CASSFQGYNSPLHF. Written as DNA, the CDR3 is TGTGCCAGCAGTTTCCAGGGCTATAATTCACCCCTCCACTTT.